These 5 T cell receptor beta chains were sequenced from one sample in a study of CD8 T cells in ankylosing spondylitis. Via MiXCR, TCRdb re-called the 5' RACE reads, giving one row per CDR3 protein. The sample shows around 300,000 distinct CDR3 sequences, under 15% of them seen only once. The sequencing input was blood, either unsorted or a sorted T cell fraction (not recorded which). Receptors were obtained from a male donor with ankylosing spondylitis or in good health (not recorded which).

V usage is TRBV20-1 and J usage is TRBJ1-1; D gene unclear. The V end lost 5 bases, the J end lost 1 base, and 5 bases lay between the germline ends. This CDR3 is 11 amino acids long. Germline lookup yields CDR1 DFQATT and CDR2 SNEGSKA (reference sequence). The CDR3 nucleotides are TGCAGTGCTGGAAAGAACACTGAAGCTTTCTTT. It encodes CSAGKNTEAFF.

This clonotype was found a few times. The chain uses TRBV25-1 and TRBJ2-5; D unresolved. Trimming took 4 bases from V and 5 from J, leaving 11 bases between them. CDR3 size: 13 residues. CDR1 is MGHDK and CDR2 is SYGVNS in the germline V gene. The CDR3 reads CASSVGFGETQYF. The DNA for the CDR3 is TGTGCCAGCAGTGTGGGGTTCGGGGAGACCCAGTACTTC.

This clonotype has a count of ten or more. The rearrangement uses TRBV5-1 and TRBJ1-4; D perhaps matches TRBD1 (5 bases). V shed 1 base and J shed 6 bases, with 10 bases lying between them. Germline loops: CDR1 SGHRS, CDR2 YFSETQ. The CDR3 contains 14 residues. Here the CDR3 DNA reads TGCGCCAGCAGCTTGTCAGGGCCTGATGAAAAACTGTTTTTT. As protein: CASSLSGPDEKLFF.

The V gene is TRBV3-1, the J gene TRBJ1-1; D ambiguous. V was pared by 6 bases and J by 0 bases, with 8 bases between. The germline CDR1 and CDR2 sequences are LGHDT and YNNKEL (reference sequence). The CDR3 has 13 residues. CDR3: CASRLNMNTEAFF. For the CDR3, the DNA is TGTGCCAGCAGACTCAACATGAACACTGAAGCTTTCTTT.

This clonotype was found many times. The genes are TRBV5-1 and TRBJ2-3; TRBD2 agrees at 11 bases. This CDR3 spans 15 amino acids. V trimming: 4 bases; J trimming: 4 bases; junction bases outside the gene matches: 5. Germline-derived CDR1 and CDR2 are SGHRS and YFSETQ. CDR3 residues: CASSRLAGGPDTQYF. For the CDR3, the DNA is TGCGCCAGCAGCCGATTAGCGGGGGGGCCAGATACGCAGTATTTT.